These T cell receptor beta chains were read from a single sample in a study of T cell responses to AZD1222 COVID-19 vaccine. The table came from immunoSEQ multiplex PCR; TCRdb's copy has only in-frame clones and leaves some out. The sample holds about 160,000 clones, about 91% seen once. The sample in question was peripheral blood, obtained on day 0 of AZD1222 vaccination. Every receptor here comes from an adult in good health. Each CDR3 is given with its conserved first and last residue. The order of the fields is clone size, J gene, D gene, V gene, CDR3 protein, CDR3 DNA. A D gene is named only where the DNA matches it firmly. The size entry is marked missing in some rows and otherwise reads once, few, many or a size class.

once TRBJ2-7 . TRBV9 CASSVAGSRNYEQYF TGTGCCAGCAGCGTAGCGGGTAGCAGGAACTACGAGCAGTACTTC
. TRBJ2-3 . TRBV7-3 CASSLTYSTSTDTQYF TGTGCCAGCAGCTTAACCTACAGTACTAGCACAGATACGCAGTATTTT
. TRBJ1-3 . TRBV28 CASSLISGSGNTIYF TGTGCCAGCAGTTTAATTTCCGGCTCTGGAAACACCATATATTTT
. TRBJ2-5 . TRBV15 CATSTPPRTQETQYF TGTGCCACCAGCACCCCCCCCCGGACCCAAGAGACCCAGTACTTC
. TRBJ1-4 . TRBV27 CASSLGPPVDSNEKLFF TGTGCCAGCAGTTTAGGCCCCCCAGTCGACTCTAATGAAAAACTGTTTTTT
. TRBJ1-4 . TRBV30 CAWSVGGGGKLFF TGTGCCTGGAGTGTAGGGGGGGGCGGAAAACTGTTTTTT
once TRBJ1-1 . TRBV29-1 CSVEKNTEAFF TGCAGCGTTGAGAAGAACACTGAAGCTTTCTTT
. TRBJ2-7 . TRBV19 CASSIAPDREGSYEQYF TGTGCCAGTAGTATAGCCCCCGACAGGGAGGGTTCCTACGAGCAGTACTTC
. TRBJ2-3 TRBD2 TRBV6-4 CASKREPTEDTQYF TGTGCCAGCAAGCGGGAGCCAACTGAGGATACGCAGTATTTT
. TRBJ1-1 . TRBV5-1 CASSHHTAGDTEAFF TGCGCCAGCAGCCACCACACAGCAGGGGACACTGAAGCTTTCTTT
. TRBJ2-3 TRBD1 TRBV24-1 CATSEPTGANTDTQYF TGTGCCACCAGTGAACCGACAGGGGCGAACACAGATACGCAGTATTTT
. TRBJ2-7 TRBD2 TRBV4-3 CASSQGTSGITYEQYF TGCGCCAGCAGCCAGGGGACTAGCGGGATAACCTACGAGCAGTACTTC
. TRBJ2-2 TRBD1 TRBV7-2 CASSSGQGGTGELFF TGTGCCAGCAGCTCCGGACAGGGGGGGACCGGGGAGCTGTTTTTT
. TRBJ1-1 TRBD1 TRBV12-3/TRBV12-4 CASSLTGGYEAFF TGTGCCAGCAGTTTAACAGGGGGTTATGAAGCTTTCTTT
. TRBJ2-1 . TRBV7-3 CASSLSGGNLYNEQFF TGTGCCAGCAGCTTAAGTGGCGGAAACCTCTACAATGAGCAGTTCTTC
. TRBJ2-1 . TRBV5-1 CASSSAYNEQFF TGCGCCAGCAGCTCCGCTTACAATGAGCAGTTCTTC
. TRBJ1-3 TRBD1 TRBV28 CASSLNRQGAEYF TGTGCCAGCAGTTTAAATCGACAGGGGGCGGAATATTTT
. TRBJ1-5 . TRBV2 CASSALLSSNQPQHF TGTGCCAGCAGCGCCCTACTGAGTAGCAATCAGCCCCAGCATTTT
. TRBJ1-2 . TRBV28 CASYTERSYGYTF TGTGCCAGTTATACCGAAAGGAGCTATGGCTACACCTTC
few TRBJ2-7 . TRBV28 CASSLWGRNLGEQYF TGTGCCAGCAGTTTATGGGGACGGAACCTGGGGGAGCAGTACTTC
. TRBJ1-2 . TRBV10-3 CAIRDQRVIYGYTF TGTGCCATCAGGGACCAGCGAGTTATCTATGGCTACACCTTC
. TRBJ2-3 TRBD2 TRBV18 CASSPPAGGSGDTQYF TGTGCCAGCTCACCACCGGCCGGCGGGAGCGGAGATACGCAGTATTTT
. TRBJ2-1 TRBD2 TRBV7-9 CASSLILAGYNEQFF TGTGCCAGCAGCTTAATTTTAGCGGGGTACAATGAGCAGTTCTTC
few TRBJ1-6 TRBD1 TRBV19 CASKTGDNSPLHF TGTGCCAGTAAAACAGGGGATAATTCACCCCTCCACTTT
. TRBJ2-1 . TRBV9 CASSVAPASEQFF TGTGCCAGCAGCGTAGCCCCTGCGAGTGAGCAGTTCTTC
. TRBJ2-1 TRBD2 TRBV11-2 CASSPPSGTSGGNEQFF TGTGCCAGCAGCCCCCCTTCCGGGACTAGCGGGGGGAATGAGCAGTTCTTC
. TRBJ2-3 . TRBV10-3 CAISESRGRSTDTQYF TGTGCCATCAGTGAGTCGAGGGGCCGGAGCACAGATACGCAGTATTTT
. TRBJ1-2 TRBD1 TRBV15 CATSRDGQGLGNGYTF TGTGCCACCAGCAGAGACGGACAGGGCCTAGGAAATGGCTACACCTTC
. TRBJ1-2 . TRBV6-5 CASRKPGRSGYTF TGTGCCAGCAGAAAGCCCGGGAGGAGTGGCTACACCTTC
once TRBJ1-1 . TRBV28 CAILTKNTEAFF TGTGCCATCCTAACAAAGAACACTGAAGCTTTCTTT
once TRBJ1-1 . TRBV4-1 CASSQVGEGGNTEAFF TGCGCCAGCAGCCAAGTTGGGGAAGGGGGGAACACTGAAGCTTTCTTT
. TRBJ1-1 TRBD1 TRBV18 CASSWDRGLNTEAFF TGTGCCAGCTCATGGGACAGGGGGCTAAACACTGAAGCTTTCTTT
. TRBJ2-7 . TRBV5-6 CASSFGRTVSYEQYF TGTGCCAGCAGCTTCGGACGGACGGTTTCCTACGAGCAGTACTTC
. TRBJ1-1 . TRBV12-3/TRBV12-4 CASSLGGGTEAFF TGTGCCAGCAGTTTAGGCGGGGGGACTGAAGCTTTCTTT
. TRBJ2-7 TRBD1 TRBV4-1 CASSQGQGQAYEQYF TGCGCCAGCAGCCAGGGACAGGGGCAGGCCTACGAGCAGTACTTC
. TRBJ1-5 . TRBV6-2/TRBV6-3 CASSKGKGNQPQHF TGTGCCAGCAGCAAGGGGAAGGGGAATCAGCCCCAGCATTTT
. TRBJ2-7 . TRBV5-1 CASSPSMGHSYEQYF TGCGCCAGCAGCCCCTCCATGGGACACAGCTACGAGCAGTACTTC
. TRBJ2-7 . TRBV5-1 CASSLGLLGGVYEQYF TGCGCCAGCAGCTTGGGGTTATTGGGGGGAGTGTACGAGCAGTACTTC
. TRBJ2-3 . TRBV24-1 CATSEPRLSPSTDTQYF TGTGCCACCAGTGAACCGAGGCTCAGTCCCTCCACAGATACGCAGTATTTT
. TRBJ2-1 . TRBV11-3 CASSSGRALVEEQFF TGTGCCAGCAGCTCCGGCCGGGCCCTAGTCGAGGAGCAGTTCTTC
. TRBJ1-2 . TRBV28 CARRVGGYGYTF TGTGCCCGCCGGGTGGGGGGGTATGGCTACACCTTC